The following is a T cell receptor (beta chain) sequence with its context. V lost 3 bases to trimming and J lost 7 bases, with 14 bases between them. The CDR3 is 14 amino acids. The germline V gene encodes CDR1 MGHRA and CDR2 YSYEKL. The data stem from a study of technical replicates of blood from a handful of donors. The assay was immunoSEQ multiplex PCR, and TCRdb's table has in-frame clones only and misses some. Among 74,000 or so clones listed, about nine tenths were seen once. The TCR was taken from a human donor in good health. Sequenced: T cells isolated from PBMCs. V gene TRBV4-1 combines with J gene TRBJ2-3; possible D gene TRBD2, 6 bases. In DNA, the CDR3 is TGCGCCAGCAGCCAGCAGACTAGTAGGTATACGCAGTATTTT. It codes for CASSQQTSRYTQYF.